The 27 T cell receptor beta chains below were found in one sample sequenced in a study of blood T cell repertoires in COVID-19. Assay used: immunoSEQ multiplex PCR; TCRdb lists only in-frame clones, some missing. The repertoire has some 350,000 clones, roughly 86% of them found once; the top ten carry approximately 5%. Material: PBMCs or T cells enriched from blood (not recorded which). The receptors shown here come from a woman aged 30 to 39 who had recovered from COVID-19.

The chain links TRBV6-5 to TRBJ2-1; weak D call: TRBD2 (6 bases). CDR1 MNHEY and CDR2 SVGAGI come from the germline V gene. Trimming pared 7 bases from V and 6 bases from J, leaving 16 bases between. CDR3 length: 14 amino acids. CDR3 region: CASTLKRVANEQFF. The CDR3 DNA is TGTGCCAGCACTCTGAAGCGGGTAGCCAATGAGCAGTTCTTC.

DNA of the CDR3: TGCAGCGTTGCTGAAGGCAGGGGATTATATGGCTACACCTTC. It codes for CSVAEGRGLYGYTF. This chain connects TRBV29-1 to TRBJ1-2; D is perhaps TRBD1 (6 bases). This CDR3 comprises 14 residues. CDR1 and CDR2 (germline): SQVTM, ANQGSEA. V shed 4 bases and J shed 5 bases, with 17 bases lying between them.

This clone showed up just once. The V and J genes are TRBV6-5 and TRBJ1-3; D is perhaps TRBD1 (5 bases). The V gene lost 0 bases and the J gene lost 7 bases, with 13 bases spanning the gap. Per the germline V gene, CDR1 is MNHEY and CDR2 is SVGAGI. The CDR3 has 15 residues. The CDR3 is CASSYSGREGNTIYF. The CDR3 nucleotides are TGTGCCAGCAGTTACTCGGGCAGGGAGGGTAACACCATATATTTT.

This rearrangement joins TRBV4-1 to TRBJ1-5; D not resolved. Trimming left V 2 bases short and J 6 bases short, with 11 bases between. This CDR3 contains 14 residues. The germline gives CDR1 MGHRA, CDR2 YSYEKL. The chain's CDR3 is CASSQPPSGQPQHF. Here the CDR3 DNA reads TGCGCCAGCAGCCAACCCCCTTCGGGTCAGCCCCAGCATTTT.

J is TRBJ2-2 and V is TRBV27; D is perhaps TRBD1 (6 bases). The V end lost 6 bases, the J end lost 7 bases, and 21 bases lay between the germline ends. Germline V gene sequence: CDR1 MNHEY, CDR2 SMNVEV (reference sequence). The CDR3 contains 16 residues. CDR3 in amino acids: CASREGITGFNGELFF. CDR3 nucleotide sequence: TGTGCCAGCAGGGAAGGGATTACAGGGTTCAACGGGGAGCTGTTTTTT.

The chain is built from TRBV18 and TRBJ2-2; weak D call: TRBD2 (6 bases). Between the trimmed V and J ends, which lost 2 bases and 5 bases, there was a span of 18 bases. The length of the CDR3 is 17 residues. Germline V gene data show CDR1 as KGHSH and CDR2 as LQKENI. In DNA, the CDR3 is TGTGCCAGCTCACCAGGGGGATCGGCAGGGAGGACCGGGGAGCTGTTTTTT. It yields the protein CASSPGGSAGRTGELFF.

The chain employs TRBV27 and TRBJ1-1; TRBD1 aligns across 7 bases. Germline CDR1 reads MNHEY; CDR2 reads SMNVEV (reference sequence). This CDR3 is 15 amino acids long. After removal of 6 bases from V and 6 bases from J, the junction contained 13 bases not matched to a gene. DNA for the CDR3: TGTGCCAGCAGCCGCCGCAGGAGACAGGGTCCTGAAGCTTTCTTT. Amino acid sequence: CASSRRRRQGPEAFF.

This clone showed up just a few times. This chain joins TRBV30 and TRBJ2-1; possible D gene TRBD1, 6 bases. V was clipped by 5 bases and J by 2 bases, with 13 bases between them. CDR1 and CDR2 (germline): GTSNPN, SVGIG (reference sequence). This CDR3 is 14 amino acids long. As DNA, the CDR3 is TGTGCCTGGGATAGACAGGCAGCCTACAATGAGCAGTTCTTC. It specifies CAWDRQAAYNEQFF.

The V call is TRBV30, the J call TRBJ1-1, with D perhaps matching TRBD1 (5 bases). Between the trimmed V and J ends, which lost 3 bases and 5 bases, there was a span of 16 bases. The germline CDR1 and CDR2 sequences are GTSNPN and SVGIG (reference sequence). CDR3 length: 14 residues. The CDR3 DNA follows: TGTGCCTGGAGGATCCGGGACGCGGGGACTGAAGCTTTCTTT. Protein: CAWRIRDAGTEAFF.

The rearrangement uses TRBV7-2 and TRBJ2-7; D is unclear. V was trimmed by 1 base and J by 1 base, leaving 8 bases between them. The CDR3 runs 14 residues. Per the germline V gene, CDR1 is SGHTA and CDR2 is FQGNSA. Here the CDR3 reads CASSLGAGSYEQYF. The CDR3 region has the DNA TGTGCCAGCAGCTTAGGCGCAGGATCCTACGAGCAGTACTTC. Drawing the rest from reference TRBV7-2 and TRBJ2-7, the complete variable domain is GAGVSQSPSNKVTEKGKDVELRCDPISGHTALYWYRQSLGQGLEFLIYFQGNSAPDKSGLPSDRFSAERTGGSVSTLTIQRTQQEDSAVYLCASSLGAGSYEQYFGPGTRLTVT.

V and J are TRBV7-9 and TRBJ1-2; 9 bases match TRBD1. Unmatched junction bases numbered 8, after V lost 5 bases and J lost 4 bases. Germline-derived CDR1 and CDR2 are SEHNR and FQNEAQ (reference sequence). This CDR3 contains 15 residues. The CDR3, as DNA: TGTGCCAGCAGCACAAGGACAGGGGAGGGCTATGGCTACACCTTC. Protein product: CASSTRTGEGYGYTF.

The gene calls are TRBV13 and TRBJ1-5, with a tentative D call TRBD1 (6 bases). The V gene's germline CDR1 is PRHDT and CDR2 FYEKMQ (reference sequence). This CDR3 contains 15 residues. Trimming pared 5 bases from V and 6 bases from J, leaving 17 bases between. This CDR3 reads CASSQGHLRGQPQHF. The CDR3 nucleotides are TGTGCCAGCAGCCAGGGACACCTAAGGGGTCAGCCCCAGCATTTT.

This clone showed up just once. The CDR3 sequence: CASSPLLLTGSGSPLHF. CDR3 coding DNA: TGTGCCAGCAGCCCGCTTCTCCTGACAGGCTCGGGTTCACCCCTCCACTTT. V usage is TRBV27 and J usage is TRBJ1-6, with D possibly matching TRBD1 (6 bases). This CDR3 is built from 17 residues. Germline assignment: CDR1 MNHEY and CDR2 SMNVEV (reference sequence). Trimming shortened V by 6 bases and J by 9 bases, and 24 bases separated the two germline ends.

Only a few counts were recorded for this clone. The CDR3 sequence is CASSQFWTSQGYEQYF. The CDR3 DNA is TGTGCCAGCAGCCAGTTTTGGACTAGTCAAGGCTACGAGCAGTACTTC. The chain couples TRBV4-2 to TRBJ2-7; 7 nucleotides match TRBD2. The trim removed 3 bases at V and 3 bases at J, leaving 11 bases unmatched. The CDR3 loop spans 16 amino acids. CDR1 and CDR2 (germline): LGHNA, YNFKEQ.

This clone has only a few counts. The chain is built from TRBV19 and TRBJ1-1; TRBD1 agrees at 8 bases. The germline gives CDR1 LNHDA, CDR2 SQIVND (reference sequence). The CDR3 runs 16 residues. V shed 3 bases and J 6 bases; nucleotides not matched to a gene: 12. The DNA for the CDR3 is TGTGCCAGTAGTATCGTCGCCGGGACAGGCGCACCTGAAGCTTTCTTT. Its translation is CASSIVAGTGAPEAFF.

The chain couples TRBV19 to TRBJ1-1; the D is unclear. The V end was cut by 5 bases, the J end by 0 bases, with 10 bases between. This CDR3 is built from 14 residues. CDR1 and CDR2 (germline): LNHDA, SQIVND (reference sequence). CDR3 region: CASSSHDLNTEAFF. The CDR3 DNA sequence: TGTGCCAGTAGTTCCCACGACTTGAACACTGAAGCTTTCTTT.

The chain links TRBV6-2 or TRBV6-3 to TRBJ2-5; possibly TRBD1 for D (6 bases). Trimming stripped 0 bases from V and 5 bases from J, with 19 bases between. The CDR3 length is 17 residues. The germline V gene encodes CDR1 MNHEY and CDR2 SVGEGT. The CDR3 nucleotides read TGTGCCAGCAGTTACTCGCCCGGACAGCCTCAGGGGGAGACCCAGTACTTC. Its translation: CASSYSPGQPQGETQYF.

The chain has TRBV18 and TRBJ2-2; 7 bases fit TRBD1. The CDR3 is 14 residues long. Germline V gene sequence: CDR1 KGHSH, CDR2 LQKENI. Germline trimming cut 5 bases from V and 5 bases from J; bases unmatched to any gene: 5. As DNA, the CDR3 is TGTGCCAGCTCAGCCAGACAGGGAACCGGGGAGCTGTTTTTT. It translates to CASSARQGTGELFF. Based on the CDR3 plus reference TRBV18 and TRBJ2-2, the full variable domain is NAGVMQNPRHLVRRRGQEARLRCSPMKGHSHVYWYRQLPEEGLKFMVYLQKENIIDESGMPKERFSAEFPKEGPSILRIQQVVRGDSAAYFCASSARQGTGELFFGEGSRLTVL.

This sequence joins TRBV5-1 and TRBJ2-1; a possible D gene is TRBD1 (5 bases). Germline assignment: CDR1 SGHRS and CDR2 YFSETQ. Deletions cut 4 bases from V and 4 bases from J, with 15 bases between. The CDR3 loop spans 15 amino acids. CDR3 in amino acids: CASSPNRPLYNEQFF. The CDR3 DNA follows: TGCGCCAGCAGCCCGAACAGGCCGCTATACAATGAGCAGTTCTTC.

The chain is built from TRBV4-3 and TRBJ2-5, with 10 nucleotides matching TRBD2. CDR1 and CDR2 (germline): LGHNA, YSLEER. Trimming cost V 4 bases and J 5 bases; bases outside gene matches: 7. There are 15 residues in the CDR3. The CDR3 DNA sequence: TGCGCCAGCAGCCCCGAGCGGGGGGGCCCGGAGACCCAGTACTTC. Its protein product is CASSPERGGPETQYF.

This chain links TRBV10-3 with TRBJ1-4; unclear D gene. Germline V gene data show CDR1 as ENHRY and CDR2 as SYGVKD. CDR3 length: 14 residues. V was pared by 4 bases and J by 1 base, with 7 bases between. CDR3 loop: CAISAGRTNEKLFF. For the CDR3, the DNA is TGTGCCATCAGTGCGGGGAGAACTAATGAAAAACTGTTTTTT.

The rearrangement uses TRBV5-1 and TRBJ1-1, with D possibly TRBD1 on 6 matching bases. This CDR3 comprises 16 residues. CDR1 and CDR2 from the germline V gene are SGHRS and YFSETQ. Trimming removed 4 bases from V and 0 bases from J, with 16 bases in between. The CDR3 region is CASSRGGGVMNTEAFF. Here the CDR3 DNA reads TGCGCCAGCAGCCGCGGCGGGGGCGTGATGAACACTGAAGCTTTCTTT. Using reference TRBV5-1 and TRBJ1-1 for the parts outside the CDR3, the full variable domain is KAGVTQTPRYLIKTRGQQVTLSCSPISGHRSVSWYQQTPGQGLQFLFEYFSETQRNKGNFPGRFSGRQFSNSRSEMNVSTLELGDSALYLCASSRGGGVMNTEAFFGQGTRLTVV.

This clone was detected only once. The chain recombines TRBV27 with TRBJ2-2; 8 nucleotides match TRBD2. This CDR3 has 15 residues. V was pared by 5 bases and J by 9 bases, with 11 bases of the junction left unmatched. Germline CDR1 is MNHEY and CDR2 is SMNVEV (reference sequence). CDR3 nucleotides: TGTGCCAGCAGTCCGGGGGCCGGGAGGGCTAGGGAGCTGTTTTTT. It is translated as CASSPGAGRARELFF.

The chain uses TRBV5-5 and TRBJ2-3; TRBD2 is a possible D gene (5 bases). CDR3 length: 15 residues. Germline V gene sequence: CDR1 SGHKS, CDR2 YYEKEE (reference sequence). The V and J ends lost 4 bases and 0 bases respectively, with 12 bases between them. CDR3 sequence: CASSLRGHSTDTQYF. CDR3 nucleotides: TGTGCCAGCAGCCTACGAGGGCATAGCACAGATACGCAGTATTTT.

This CDR3 reads CASSPSGGKLFF. DNA for the CDR3: TGTGCCAGCAGCCCATCCGGGGGAAAACTGTTTTTT. The chain links TRBV7-2 to TRBJ1-4; weak D call: TRBD1 (5 bases). This CDR3 is built from 12 residues. Trimming took off 5 bases at V and 10 bases at J, with 11 bases between the two ends. Germline values: CDR1 SGHTA, CDR2 FQGNSA.

The rearrangement joins TRBV19 to TRBJ2-2, with a weak D call TRBD2 (6 bases). The CDR3 totals 17 residues. V was trimmed by 8 bases and J by 6 bases, leaving 25 bases between them. The germline gives CDR1 LNHDA, CDR2 SQIVND (reference sequence). CDR3 amino acids: CASGTSSGVRGAGELFF. Here the CDR3 DNA reads TGTGCCAGTGGCACCTCATCGGGGGTCCGCGGGGCCGGGGAGCTGTTTTTT.

The rearrangement uses TRBV5-1 and TRBJ1-2, with D uncertain. Germline V gene lookup returns CDR1 SGHRS and CDR2 YFSETQ. The CDR3 is 13 residues long. V dropped 4 bases and J dropped 2 bases, with 9 bases sitting between them. The CDR3 DNA follows: TGCGCCAGCAGCCTTACAGAGAACTATGGCTACACCTTC. Protein sequence: CASSLTENYGYTF.